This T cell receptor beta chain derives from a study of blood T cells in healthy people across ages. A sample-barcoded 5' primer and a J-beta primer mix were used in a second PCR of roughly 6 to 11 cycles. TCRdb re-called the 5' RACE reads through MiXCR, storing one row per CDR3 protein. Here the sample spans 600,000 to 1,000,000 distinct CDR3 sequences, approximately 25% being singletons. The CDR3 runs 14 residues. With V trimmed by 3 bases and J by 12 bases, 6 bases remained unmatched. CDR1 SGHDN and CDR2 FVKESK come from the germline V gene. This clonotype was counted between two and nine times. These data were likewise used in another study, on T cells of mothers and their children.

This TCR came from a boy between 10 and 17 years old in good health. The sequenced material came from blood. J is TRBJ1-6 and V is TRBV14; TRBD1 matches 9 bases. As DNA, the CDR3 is TGTGCCAGCAGCCACGGGACAGGGCGCTTACCCCTCCACTTT. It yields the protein CASSHGTGRLPLHF.